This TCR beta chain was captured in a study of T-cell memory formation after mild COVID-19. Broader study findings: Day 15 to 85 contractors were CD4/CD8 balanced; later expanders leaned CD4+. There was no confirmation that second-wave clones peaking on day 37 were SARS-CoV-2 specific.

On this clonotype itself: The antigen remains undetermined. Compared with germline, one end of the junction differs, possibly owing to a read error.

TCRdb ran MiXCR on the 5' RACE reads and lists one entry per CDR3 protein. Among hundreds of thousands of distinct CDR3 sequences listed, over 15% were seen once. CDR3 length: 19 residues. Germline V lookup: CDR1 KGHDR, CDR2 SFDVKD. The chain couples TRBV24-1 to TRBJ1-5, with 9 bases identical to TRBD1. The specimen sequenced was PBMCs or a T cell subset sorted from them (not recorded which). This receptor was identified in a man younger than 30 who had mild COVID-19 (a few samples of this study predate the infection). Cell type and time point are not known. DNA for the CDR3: TGTGCCACCAGTGAAAATCCGGGACAGGGTAGGAAATGGACTCAGCCCAAGCATTTT. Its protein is CATSENPGQGRKWTQPKHF.